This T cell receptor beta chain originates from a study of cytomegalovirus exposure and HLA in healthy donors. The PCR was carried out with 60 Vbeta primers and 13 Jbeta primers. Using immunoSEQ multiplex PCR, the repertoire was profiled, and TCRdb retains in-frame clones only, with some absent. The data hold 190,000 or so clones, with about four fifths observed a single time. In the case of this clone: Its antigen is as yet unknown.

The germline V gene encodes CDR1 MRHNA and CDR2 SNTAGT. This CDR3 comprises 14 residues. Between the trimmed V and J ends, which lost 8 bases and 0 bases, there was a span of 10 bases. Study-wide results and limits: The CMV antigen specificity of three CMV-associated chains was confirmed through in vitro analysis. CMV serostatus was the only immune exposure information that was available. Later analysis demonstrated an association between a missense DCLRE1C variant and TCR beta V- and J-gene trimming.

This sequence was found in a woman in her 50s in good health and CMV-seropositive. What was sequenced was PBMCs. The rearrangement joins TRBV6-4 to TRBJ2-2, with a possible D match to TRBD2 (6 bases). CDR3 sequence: CASAWTTNTGELFF. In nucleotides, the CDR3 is TGTGCCAGCGCCTGGACTACGAACACCGGGGAGCTGTTTTTT.